This paragraph covers one TCR beta chain sequence. This sample stems from a study of blood T cell repertoires in COVID-19. Looking at the study overall: Sites in the United States, Italy and Spain provided acute and convalescent COVID-19 samples. T cells, B-cell-depleted T cells, or PBMCs provided the cDNA or gDNA that served as material.

The CDR3 has 14 amino acids. Germline V gives CDR1 LNHDA, CDR2 SQIVND (reference sequence). V gave up 3 bases and J gave up 6 bases, with 13 bases separating them. Original processing notes: By means of reference gene primer amplification, nucleated cell counts were estimated. Sequenced by immunoSEQ multiplex PCR; TCRdb stores in-frame clones only, minus some. The DNA gave D and trimming, while V, J and clone size come from that table. The sample contains some 340,000 clones, about 85% of which appear only once. The material sequenced was peripheral blood. The sequence derives from a woman aged 18-35 years with acute or convalescent COVID-19. The J gene is TRBJ2-3, the V gene TRBV19; D may be TRBD1 (5 bases). CDR3 bases: TGTGCCAGTAGTATGGATGGGGCGAGGGATACGCAGTATTTT. It yields the protein CASSMDGARDTQYF.